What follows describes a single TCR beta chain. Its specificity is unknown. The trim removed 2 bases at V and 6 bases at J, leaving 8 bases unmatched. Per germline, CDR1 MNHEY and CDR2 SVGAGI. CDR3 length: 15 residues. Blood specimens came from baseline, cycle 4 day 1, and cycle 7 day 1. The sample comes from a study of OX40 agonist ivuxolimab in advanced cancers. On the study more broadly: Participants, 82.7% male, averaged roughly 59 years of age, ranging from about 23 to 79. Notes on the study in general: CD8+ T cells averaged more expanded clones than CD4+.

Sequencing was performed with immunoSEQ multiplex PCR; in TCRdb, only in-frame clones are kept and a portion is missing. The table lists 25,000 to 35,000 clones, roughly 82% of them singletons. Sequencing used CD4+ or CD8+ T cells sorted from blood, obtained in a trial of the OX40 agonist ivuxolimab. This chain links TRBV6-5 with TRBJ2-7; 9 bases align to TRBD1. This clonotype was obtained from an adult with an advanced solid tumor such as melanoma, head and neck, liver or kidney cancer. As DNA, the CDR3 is TGTGCCAGCAGTTACGGGTGGGGACAGGGTTCCGAGCAGTACTTC. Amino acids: CASSYGWGQGSEQYF.